Included here is one T cell receptor beta chain sequence, with context. Its antigen is currently unknown. The V and J ends lost 7 bases and 3 bases, in that order; junction bases with no gene match: 4. The germline CDR1 and CDR2 sequences are GTSNPN and SVGIG (reference sequence). The CDR3 sequence is 12 residues long. Researchers ran the assay at a deep level. Method: immunoSEQ multiplex PCR; TCRdb's copy keeps in-frame clones and lacks some. The table includes some 2 million clones, 95% detected once. This record comes from a study of shared clonotypes between healthy human individuals. Study-wide points: Among a few donors, roughly 5% of naive CD4 clonotypes were found in common.

Division of CD4+ cells produced a CD45RA+ naive subset and a CD45RA-negative memory subset. This TCR was recovered from a young man in good health. The material sequenced was naive CD4+ T cells sorted from blood. The subset: CD45RA+ positively selected. The rearrangement links TRBV30 to TRBJ1-1; 8 bases line up with TRBD1. The CDR3: CAFRQGYTEAFF. CDR3 sequence (DNA): TGTGCCTTCCGACAGGGGTACACTGAAGCTTTCTTT.